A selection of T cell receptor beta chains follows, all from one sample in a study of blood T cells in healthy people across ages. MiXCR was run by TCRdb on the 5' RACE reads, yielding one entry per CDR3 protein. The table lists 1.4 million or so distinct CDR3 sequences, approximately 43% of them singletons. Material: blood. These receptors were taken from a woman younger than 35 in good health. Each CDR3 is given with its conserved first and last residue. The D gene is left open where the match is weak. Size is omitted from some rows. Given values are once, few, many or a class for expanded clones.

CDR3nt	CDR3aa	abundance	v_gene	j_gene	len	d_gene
TGCAGTGCTAGAGGGGCTGAGGTTGGGGACACTGAAGCTTTCTTT	CSARGAEVGDTEAFF	NA	TRBV20-1	TRBJ1-1	15	NA
TGTGCCAGCAACCTCGGGACAGGGACAGAGACCCTGTACTTC	CASNLGTGTETLYF	NA	TRBV2	TRBJ2-7	14	TRBD1
TGTGCCAGCTCACAGGGGACAGGGTTTCTCGAGCAGTACTTC	CASSQGTGFLEQYF	NA	TRBV18	TRBJ2-7	14	TRBD1
TGTGCCTGGAGTGTAGGGCGGAACTATGGCTACACCTTC	CAWSVGRNYGYTF	NA	TRBV30	TRBJ1-2	13	NA
TGCAGCGTTGAAGTGCAGGAGGATGAGCAGTTCTTC	CSVEVQEDEQFF	many	TRBV29-1	TRBJ2-1	12	NA
TGTGCCAGCACCTTGCCGGGAGTCAAGGCGGAGCAGTACTTC	CASTLPGVKAEQYF	few	TRBV28	TRBJ2-7	14	NA
TGTGCCAGCAGCCTACAGGCGGACAATGAGCAGTACTTC	CASSLQADNEQYF	NA	TRBV11-1	TRBJ2-7	13	NA
TGTGCCATCAGTGAATCTCTGACAGGGGGCCAGTGGACTGAAGCTTTCTTT	CAISESLTGGQWTEAFF	NA	TRBV10-3	TRBJ1-1	17	TRBD1
TGTGCCAGCAGGGGGACTAGCGGGGGGGCCCCGCAGTTCTTC	CASRGTSGGAPQFF	NA	TRBV12-3/TRBV12-4	TRBJ2-1	14	TRBD2
TGCAGCGCCCCCCTTCGGGAGTCGGCAGATACGCAGTATTTT	CSAPLRESADTQYF	NA	TRBV29-1	TRBJ2-3	14	NA
TGTGCCAGCAGTGGGTACAGTGGCTACACCTTC	CASSGYSGYTF	few	TRBV2	TRBJ1-2	11	NA
TGTGCCAACAGCAAGACTACCGGGGGCAGAACAGTGAATGAGCAGTTCTTC	CANSKTTGGRTVNEQFF	NA	TRBV11-2	TRBJ2-1	17	NA
TGTGCCAGCAGTTCAACCGACAGCCAAGAGACCCAGTACTTC	CASSSTDSQETQYF	NA	TRBV12-3/TRBV12-4	TRBJ2-5	14	NA
TGCGCCAGCAGCTTGATCCCTGCAGGGTCGAATGAGCAGTTCTTC	CASSLIPAGSNEQFF	NA	TRBV5-1	TRBJ2-1	15	NA
TGTGCCAGCAGCTTAGCGCCTAGCGGAGAGGTGTACAATGAGCAGTTCTTC	CASSLAPSGEVYNEQFF	NA	TRBV7-6	TRBJ2-1	17	TRBD2
TGTGCCAGCAGCCAACTTCGGGGGGAAGGAAAACTGTTTTTT	CASSQLRGEGKLFF	NA	TRBV3-1	TRBJ1-4	14	NA
TGCGCCAGCAGCTTGGCGGTGCCGACGAACACCGGGGAGCTGTTTTTT	CASSLAVPTNTGELFF	NA	TRBV5-1	TRBJ2-2	16	NA
TGTGCCAGCAGTGACCGGACAGGTAGTTCCTACGAGCAGTACTTC	CASSDRTGSSYEQYF	many	TRBV6-2/TRBV6-3	TRBJ2-7	15	TRBD1
TGTGCCAGCAGTTTAGGGAGGGCAGGGTCCAATGAGCAGTTCTTC	CASSLGRAGSNEQFF	NA	TRBV27	TRBJ2-1	15	TRBD2
TGTGCCAACAGCTTAACAGCAGGCTCCTACAATGAGCAGTTCTTC	CANSLTAGSYNEQFF	NA	TRBV7-2	TRBJ2-1	15	NA
TGTGCCAGCAGCCAAGCGGCGGCGGGGCCTGACTCCTACGAGCAGTACTTC	CASSQAAAGPDSYEQYF	NA	TRBV4-2	TRBJ2-7	17	NA
TGCGCCAGCAGCCAATCGGCAGGGTGGTACGAGCAGTACTTC	CASSQSAGWYEQYF	NA	TRBV4-3	TRBJ2-7	14	NA
TGCAGCGACCGGGACAGGGGCTTAAGAGCTAACTATGGCTACACCTTC	CSDRDRGLRANYGYTF	NA	TRBV29-1	TRBJ1-2	16	TRBD1
TGTGCCAGCAGTTTATCGAAGGCAGGGGGGTCCCAAGTTTATGGCTACACCTTC	CASSLSKAGGSQVYGYTF	NA	TRBV27	TRBJ1-2	18	TRBD1
TGTGCCAGCAGCTTACTAACCGGGGTCAATTCACCCCTCCACTTT	CASSLLTGVNSPLHF	few	TRBV7-9	TRBJ1-6	15	NA